These 4 T cell receptor beta chains were all obtained from the same sample, sequenced in a study of T cell responses to AZD1222 COVID-19 vaccine (dated by TCRdb to the early 2020s). The sample's time point label, in plain terms: baseline before first vaccination. According to the study, the label for this sample's treatment or condition signals: meningococcal conjugate vaccine given as trial control. Library preparation used the immunoSEQ multiplex PCR assay. Held by TCRdb, this immuneACCESS table contains in-frame sequences only and omits some clones. Under half of the omission traces to an unresolved V gene where checked; the cause of the rest is unknown. The sample table shows approximately 140,000 clones, and around 90% are seen once. Clones ranked in the top ten supply 2.5% to 3% of the sample. The material was peripheral blood, obtained on day 0 of MenACWY control vaccination. These receptors were collected from an adult in good health.

This clone was counted a few times. The chain couples TRBV4-1 to TRBJ2-1; weak D call: TRBD1 (6 bases). The CDR3 extends over 16 amino acids. V lost 4 bases, J lost 0 bases, and 13 bases lay in between. Germline V CDR1 and CDR2: MGHRA, YSYEKL. CDR3 in DNA: TGCGCCAGCAGCCCTAGCCAGGGGCTCTCCTACAATGAGCAGTTCTTC. Protein product: CASSPSQGLSYNEQFF.

This rearrangement joins TRBV19 to TRBJ2-1; 9 nucleotides line up with TRBD2. V was clipped by 5 bases and J by 0 bases; unmatched bases: 2. The CDR3 has 15 residues. The germline V gene encodes CDR1 LNHDA and CDR2 SQIVND (reference sequence). This chain's CDR3 is CASSPAGGSYNEQFF. CDR3 nucleotides: TGTGCCAGTAGTCCAGCGGGGGGCTCCTACAATGAGCAGTTCTTC.

This chain joins TRBV21-1 and TRBJ1-6. TRBV21-1 is a recognized pseudogene. This CDR3 has 15 residues. This chain's CDR3 is CASSKEGRVNSPLHF. The CDR3 DNA reads TGTGCCAGCAGCAAAGAAGGGAGGGTAAACTCACCCCTCCACTTT.

The chain has TRBV10-1 and TRBJ1-1, with TRBD1 as a possible D gene (5 bases). The CDR3 spans 14 residues. Trimming took off 3 bases at V and 0 bases at J, with 8 bases between the two ends. Germline V gives CDR1 WNHNN, CDR2 SYGVQD (reference sequence). This chain's CDR3 is CASSDGRVNTEAFF. CDR3 nucleotide sequence: TGCGCCAGCAGTGACGGCAGGGTGAACACTGAAGCTTTCTTT.